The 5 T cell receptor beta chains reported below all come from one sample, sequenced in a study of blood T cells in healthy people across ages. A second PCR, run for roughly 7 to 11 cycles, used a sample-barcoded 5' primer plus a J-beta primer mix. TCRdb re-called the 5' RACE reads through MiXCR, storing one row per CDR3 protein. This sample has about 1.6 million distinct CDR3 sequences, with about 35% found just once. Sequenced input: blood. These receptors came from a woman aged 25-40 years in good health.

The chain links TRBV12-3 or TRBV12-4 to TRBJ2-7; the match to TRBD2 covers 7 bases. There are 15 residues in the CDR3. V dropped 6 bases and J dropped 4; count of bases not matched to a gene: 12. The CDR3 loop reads CASSPDGLGSYEQYF. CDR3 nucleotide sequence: TGTGCCAGCAGCCCGGATGGACTAGGGTCGTACGAGCAGTACTTC.

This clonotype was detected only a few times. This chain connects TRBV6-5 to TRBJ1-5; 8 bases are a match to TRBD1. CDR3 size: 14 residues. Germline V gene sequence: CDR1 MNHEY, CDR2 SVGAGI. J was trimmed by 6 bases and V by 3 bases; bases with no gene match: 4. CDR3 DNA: TGTGCCAGCAGTTATCGGACAGGGATTCAGCCCCAGCATTTT. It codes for CASSYRTGIQPQHF.

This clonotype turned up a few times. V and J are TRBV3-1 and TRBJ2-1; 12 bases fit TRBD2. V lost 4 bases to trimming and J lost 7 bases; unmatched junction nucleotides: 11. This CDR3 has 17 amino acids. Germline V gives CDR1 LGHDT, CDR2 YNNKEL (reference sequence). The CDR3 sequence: CASSPTLRTSGKNEQFF. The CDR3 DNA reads TGTGCCAGCAGCCCAACCCTCAGGACTAGCGGGAAAAATGAGCAGTTCTTC.

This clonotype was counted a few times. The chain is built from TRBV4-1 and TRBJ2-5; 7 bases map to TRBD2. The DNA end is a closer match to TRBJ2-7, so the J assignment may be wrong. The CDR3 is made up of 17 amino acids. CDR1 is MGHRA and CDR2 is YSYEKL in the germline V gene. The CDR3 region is CASSQVSDPGGVSEQYF. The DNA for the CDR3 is TGCGCCAGCAGCCAAGTTTCTGATCCGGGAGGTGTGTCCGAGCAGTACTTC.

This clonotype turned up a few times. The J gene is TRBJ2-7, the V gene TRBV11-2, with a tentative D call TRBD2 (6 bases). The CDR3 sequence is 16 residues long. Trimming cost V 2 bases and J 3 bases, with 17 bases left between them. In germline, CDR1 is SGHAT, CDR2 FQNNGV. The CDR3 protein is CASSLSVLVGGYEQYF. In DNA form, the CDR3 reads TGTGCCAGCAGCTTAAGTGTGTTGGTGGGGGGCTACGAGCAGTACTTC. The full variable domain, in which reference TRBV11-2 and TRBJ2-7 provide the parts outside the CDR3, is EAGVAQSPRYKIIEKRQSVAFWCNPISGHATLYWYQQILGQGPKLLIQFQNNGVVDDSQLPKDRFSAERLKGVDSTLKIQPAKLEDSAVYLCASSLSVLVGGYEQYFGPGTRLTVT.